The rows below give T cell receptor beta chains drawn from one sample of a study of patients and donors after allogeneic stem cell transplantation. TCRdb fed the RT-PCR reads into MiXCR, producing one record per CDR3 protein. The sample consists of about a million distinct CDR3 sequences, about 20% of them appearing once. Sequencing was performed on blood, either unsorted or a sorted T cell fraction (not recorded which). These receptors were obtained from a human donor who was either an allogeneic HSCT recipient or a stem cell or donor lymphocyte infusion donor (not recorded which). It is not recorded whose cells these are; they may come from a transplant donor. Both conserved end residues are part of each CDR3. A D gene is named only where the DNA matches it firmly. Part of the rows lack a size; the others show once, few, many or a class for expanded clones.

V: TRBV7-3; J: TRBJ2-1; size: NA; D: NA; DNA: TGTGCCAGCAGCTTAAAGCGCGGGAACCAGCAGTTCTTC; CDR3: CASSLKRGNQQFF
V: TRBV5-1; J: TRBJ2-7; size: few; D: TRBD1; DNA: TGCGCCAGCGGCGACGGGACAGGGAACTACGAGCAGTACTTC; CDR3: CASGDGTGNYEQYF
V: TRBV2; J: TRBJ1-4; size: once; D: TRBD1; DNA: TGTGCCAGCAGAGAAACGACAGGGAGGGAAAAACTGTTTTTT; CDR3: CASRETTGREKLFF
V: TRBV6-1; J: TRBJ1-2; size: few; D: NA; DNA: TGTGCCAGCAGTGAATACCTGGAGGACCTATCCTATGGCTACACCTTC; CDR3: CASSEYLEDLSYGYTF
V: TRBV21-1; J: TRBJ2-3; size: few; D: NA; DNA: TGTGCCAGCAGCAAATTAAGCGACAGTTCTGTTGGCGGTACGCAGTATTTT; CDR3: CASSKLSDSSVGGTQYF
V: TRBV29-1; J: TRBJ2-5; size: once; D: NA; DNA: TGCAGCTTTCTCCGGGACATAGAGACCCAGTACTTC; CDR3: CSFLRDIETQYF
V: TRBV30; J: TRBJ2-3; size: NA; D: NA; DNA: TGTGCCTGGAGTGTACGACAGGCAGATACGCAGTATTTT; CDR3: CAWSVRQADTQYF
V: TRBV12-3/TRBV12-4; J: TRBJ2-3; size: few; D: TRBD2; DNA: TGTGCCAGCAGTGCCCCTCTCGGAACGGGGGGATTGTATACGCAGTATTTT; CDR3: CASSAPLGTGGLYTQYF
V: TRBV3-1; J: TRBJ1-1; size: NA; D: NA; DNA: TGTGCCAGCAGCCAGGGGACCAAATCGAACACTGAAGCTTTCTTT; CDR3: CASSQGTKSNTEAFF
V: TRBV27; J: TRBJ2-7; size: NA; D: TRBD2; DNA: TGTGCCAGTTCTCTCTCTCGGCTAGCGGCCTACGAGCAGTACTTC; CDR3: CASSLSRLAAYEQYF
V: TRBV21-1; J: TRBJ2-7; size: NA; D: NA; DNA: TGTGCCAGCAGCTATCCGGACAGGGTGTCCGCCTACGAGCAGTACTTC; CDR3: CASSYPDRVSAYEQYF
V: TRBV6-1; J: TRBJ1-5; size: few; D: NA; DNA: TGTGCCAGCAGTGTCCGGGACATAGACAATCAGCCCCAGCATTTT; CDR3: CASSVRDIDNQPQHF
V: TRBV7-2; J: TRBJ2-7; size: few; D: NA; DNA: TGTGCCAGCAGCTTATTAGGGGCCGTCTACGAGCAGTACTTC; CDR3: CASSLLGAVYEQYF
V: TRBV11-2; J: TRBJ1-6; size: few; D: NA; DNA: TGTGCCAGCAGCTTAGCGGGGTCAGGGGCCCAGGCCCTCCACTTT; CDR3: CASSLAGSGAQALHF
V: TRBV2; J: TRBJ2-7; size: NA; D: NA; DNA: TGTGCCAGCAGTGACCGTTTCGGGACATCTCGCACCTACGAGCAGTACTTC; CDR3: CASSDRFGTSRTYEQYF
V: TRBV5-1; J: TRBJ2-3; size: NA; D: NA; DNA: TGCGCCAGCAGTCGGGTTGGCGGGGCCCACACAGATACGCAGTATTTT; CDR3: CASSRVGGAHTDTQYF
V: TRBV2; J: TRBJ2-7; size: NA; D: NA; DNA: TGTGCCAGCAGTGAAGCAACCGGGAATAGCGCCTTTTCCTACGAGCAGTACTTC; CDR3: CASSEATGNSAFSYEQYF
V: TRBV15; J: TRBJ1-2; size: NA; D: NA; DNA: TGTGCCACCAGCAGAGGTGGGGTTTACTATGGCTACACCTTC; CDR3: CATSRGGVYYGYTF
V: TRBV5-6; J: TRBJ1-6; size: few; D: NA; DNA: TGTGCCAGCAGCTCCGATCCGGCCTCCTATAATTCACCCCTCCACTTT; CDR3: CASSSDPASYNSPLHF
V: TRBV5-1; J: TRBJ1-3; size: NA; D: NA; DNA: TGCGCCAGCAGCCCCGGGCCTAGAAACACCATATATTTT; CDR3: CASSPGPRNTIYF
V: TRBV7-6; J: TRBJ1-6; size: NA; D: NA; DNA: TGTGCCAGCAGCTTCTCACCCCCTCGGGGGGGATTTAATTCACCCCTCCACTTT; CDR3: CASSFSPPRGGFNSPLHF
V: TRBV20-1; J: TRBJ2-7; size: NA; D: TRBD1; DNA: TGCAGTGCTAGGTCCGGGCAGGGGGCGAGGGAGCAGTACTTC; CDR3: CSARSGQGAREQYF
V: TRBV12-3/TRBV12-4; J: TRBJ1-1; size: few; D: NA; DNA: TGTGCCAGCAGTTTGCAAGGGGGTTCCCTTACTGAAGCTTTCTTT; CDR3: CASSLQGGSLTEAFF
V: TRBV12-3/TRBV12-4; J: TRBJ1-1; size: NA; D: NA; DNA: TGTGCCAGCAGTTTATTCGACAGTGGGAACACTGAAGCTTTCTTT; CDR3: CASSLFDSGNTEAFF
V: TRBV3-1; J: TRBJ2-5; size: few; D: TRBD2; DNA: TGTGCCAGCAGCCTACCCGGGACTAGCGCGCAAGAGACCCAGTACTTC; CDR3: CASSLPGTSAQETQYF
V: TRBV20-1; J: TRBJ2-2; size: few; D: TRBD2; DNA: TGCAGTGCTAGCTGGGGACTAGCGGCTAACACCGGGGAGCTGTTTTTT; CDR3: CSASWGLAANTGELFF
V: TRBV5-6; J: TRBJ1-6; size: many; D: NA; DNA: TGTGCCAGCAGCTGGACAATCTTCGATTCACCCCTCCACTTT; CDR3: CASSWTIFDSPLHF
V: TRBV29-1; J: TRBJ1-1; size: NA; D: TRBD1; DNA: TGCAGCGTTGCCCGGGACAGGCGGTCGGACACTGAAGCTTTCTTT; CDR3: CSVARDRRSDTEAFF
V: TRBV24-1; J: TRBJ2-5; size: once; D: TRBD2; DNA: TGTGCCACCAGTGCGGCGGGAGGGTTGTACCAAGAGACCCAGTACTTC; CDR3: CATSAAGGLYQETQYF
V: TRBV7-3; J: TRBJ2-2; size: NA; D: TRBD1; DNA: TGTGCCAGCAGCTCTCAGGGGGCTGACACCGGGGAGCTGTTTTTT; CDR3: CASSSQGADTGELFF
V: TRBV7-3; J: TRBJ1-1; size: NA; D: TRBD1; DNA: TGTGCCAGCAGCTCCCGACAGGGCGGTGAAGCTTTCTTT; CDR3: CASSSRQGGEAFF
V: TRBV5-1; J: TRBJ2-1; size: few; D: NA; DNA: TGCGCCAGCAGCCCACAGGTGCTCGGTGAGCAGTTCTTC; CDR3: CASSPQVLGEQFF
V: TRBV12-3/TRBV12-4; J: TRBJ2-7; size: many; D: NA; DNA: TGTGCCAGCAGTTTCCCTGGGCACGAGCAGTACTTC; CDR3: CASSFPGHEQYF
V: TRBV11-2; J: TRBJ2-1; size: NA; D: NA; DNA: TGTGCCAGCAGCCGCTTGACTAGTCCGCATGAGCAGTTCTTC; CDR3: CASSRLTSPHEQFF
V: TRBV7-3; J: TRBJ1-2; size: NA; D: NA; DNA: TGTGCCAGCAGCTTAAGCGGACAGCATTATGGCTACACCTTC; CDR3: CASSLSGQHYGYTF
V: TRBV11-2; J: TRBJ2-2; size: few; D: TRBD1; DNA: TGTGCCAGCAGCTTAGGGACAGGGATAGAGACCGGGGAGCTGTTTTTT; CDR3: CASSLGTGIETGELFF
V: TRBV12-3/TRBV12-4; J: TRBJ2-1; size: NA; D: NA; DNA: TGTGCCAGCAGTTTTCTCTCACCAGAGGCTAATGAGCAGTTCTTC; CDR3: CASSFLSPEANEQFF
V: TRBV5-1; J: TRBJ1-1; size: few; D: NA; DNA: TGCGCCAGCAGCTTGGGTGTCCCCTCAGACACTGAAGCTTTCTTT; CDR3: CASSLGVPSDTEAFF
V: TRBV20-1; J: TRBJ1-5; size: few; D: NA; DNA: TGCAGTGCTAGAGTTGCCGGGACTGACAATCAGCCCCAGCATTTT; CDR3: CSARVAGTDNQPQHF
V: TRBV12-3/TRBV12-4; J: TRBJ2-7; size: NA; D: TRBD2; DNA: TGTGCCAGCAGTTTAAGGCGGGAGGGGTGGTACGAGCAGTACTTC; CDR3: CASSLRREGWYEQYF
V: TRBV5-1; J: TRBJ2-1; size: few; D: NA; DNA: TGCGCCAGCACCAGAGAGGGCGAGCAGTTCTTC; CDR3: CASTREGEQFF
V: TRBV3-1; J: TRBJ1-2; size: few; D: NA; DNA: TGTGCCAGCAGCCAAGTTCTTCGTGGCTACACCTTC; CDR3: CASSQVLRGYTF
V: TRBV7-8; J: TRBJ2-1; size: few; D: TRBD1; DNA: TGTGCCACCATTCGCCGGGACAGCCTAGGAGAAGAGCAGTTCTTC; CDR3: CATIRRDSLGEEQFF
V: TRBV9; J: TRBJ1-1; size: few; D: NA; DNA: TGTGCCAGCAGCGAGGGGGATTTTTCGGGCGGGACTGAAGCTTTCTTT; CDR3: CASSEGDFSGGTEAFF
V: TRBV4-2; J: TRBJ2-3; size: NA; D: NA; DNA: TGTGCCAGCAGCCAAGATAAGGATAGGGCGCAGTATTTT; CDR3: CASSQDKDRAQYF
V: TRBV24-1; J: TRBJ2-5; size: few; D: NA; DNA: TGTGCCACCAGTGACCCGGACCAATTGACCCAGTACTTC; CDR3: CATSDPDQLTQYF
V: TRBV27; J: TRBJ1-6; size: NA; D: NA; DNA: TGTGCCAGCAGTTTTGGACCTCCCCTCGGTTCACCCCTCCACTTT; CDR3: CASSFGPPLGSPLHF
V: TRBV6-4; J: TRBJ1-1; size: few; D: NA; DNA: TGTGCCAGCAGTGAGGGACCTCTCCTCCCAGCTTTCTTT; CDR3: CASSEGPLLPAFF
V: TRBV7-9; J: TRBJ2-7; size: few; D: NA; DNA: TGTGCCAGCAGCTTCGGGACCGCCAATGCCTACGAGCAGTACTTC; CDR3: CASSFGTANAYEQYF
V: TRBV25-1; J: TRBJ2-3; size: few; D: NA; DNA: TGTGCCAGCAGTGAAGTTCGAGATACGCAGTATTTT; CDR3: CASSEVRDTQYF
V: TRBV7-2; J: TRBJ2-1; size: few; D: NA; DNA: TGTGCCAGCACCTATACGGGTAGCCGCCTTTCGAATGAGCAGTTCTTC; CDR3: CASTYTGSRLSNEQFF
V: TRBV12-3/TRBV12-4; J: TRBJ1-3; size: NA; D: NA; DNA: TGTGCCAGCAGTTTCATTGCGCCGGGAAACACCATATATTTT; CDR3: CASSFIAPGNTIYF
V: TRBV2; J: TRBJ1-4; size: NA; D: TRBD1; DNA: TGTGCCAGCAGCGAGGGACAGAGTAAGCTAAAACTGTTTTTT; CDR3: CASSEGQSKLKLFF
V: TRBV7-8; J: TRBJ2-4; size: few; D: NA; DNA: TGTGCCAGCAGCTTACTGCTCCTGGCCAAAGGGCCTCTTGAAAACATTCAGTACTTC; CDR3: CASSLLLLAKGPLENIQYF
V: TRBV24-1; J: TRBJ2-1; size: few; D: NA; DNA: TGTGCCACCAGTGATTCCGGGAGCCGTTCCTACAATGAGCAGTTCTTC; CDR3: CATSDSGSRSYNEQFF